This T cell receptor (beta chain) came from a study of cytomegalovirus exposure and HLA in healthy donors. The protocol was immunoSEQ multiplex PCR, while the TCRdb copy is restricted to in-frame clones and leaves out a portion. In the table there are over 200,000 clones, 88% of which are singletons. Germline CDR1 and CDR2: MNHNS and SASEGT. The CDR3 sequence is 12 residues long. With 2 bases clipped from V and 6 bases from J, the junction kept 0 bases outside the gene matches. Input material: PBMCs. This chain links TRBV6-1 with TRBJ1-2; 7 positions agree with TRBD1. This TCR came from a woman younger than 30 in good health and CMV-seronegative. The CDR3 DNA is TGTGCCAGCAGTGAAACAGGGGATGGCTACACCTTC. This sequence encodes CASSETGDGYTF.